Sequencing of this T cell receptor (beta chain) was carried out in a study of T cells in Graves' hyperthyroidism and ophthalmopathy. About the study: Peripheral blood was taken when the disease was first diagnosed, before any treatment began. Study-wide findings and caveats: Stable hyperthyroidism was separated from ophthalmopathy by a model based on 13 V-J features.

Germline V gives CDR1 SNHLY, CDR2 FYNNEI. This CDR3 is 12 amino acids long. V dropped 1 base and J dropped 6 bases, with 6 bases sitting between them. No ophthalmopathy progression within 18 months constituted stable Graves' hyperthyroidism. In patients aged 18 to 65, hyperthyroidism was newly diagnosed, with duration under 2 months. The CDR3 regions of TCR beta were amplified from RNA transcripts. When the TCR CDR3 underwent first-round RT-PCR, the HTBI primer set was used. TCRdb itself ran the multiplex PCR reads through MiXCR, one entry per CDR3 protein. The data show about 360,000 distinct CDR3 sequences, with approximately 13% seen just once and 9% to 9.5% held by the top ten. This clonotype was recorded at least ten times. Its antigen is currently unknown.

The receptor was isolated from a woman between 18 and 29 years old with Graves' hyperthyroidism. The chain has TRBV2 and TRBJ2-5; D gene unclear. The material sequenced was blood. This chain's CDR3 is CASSEVKKTQYF. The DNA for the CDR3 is TGTGCCAGCAGTGAAGTCAAGAAGACCCAGTACTTC.